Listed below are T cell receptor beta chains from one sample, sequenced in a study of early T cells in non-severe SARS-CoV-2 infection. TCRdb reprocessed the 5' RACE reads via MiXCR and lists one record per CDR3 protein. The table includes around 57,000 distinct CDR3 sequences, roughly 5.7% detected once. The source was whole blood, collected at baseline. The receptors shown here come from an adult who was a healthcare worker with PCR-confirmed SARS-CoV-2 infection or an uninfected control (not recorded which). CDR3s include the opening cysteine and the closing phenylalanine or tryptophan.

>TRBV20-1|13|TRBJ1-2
CSARDSGSYGYTF
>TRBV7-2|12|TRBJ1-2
CASSLVHYGYTF
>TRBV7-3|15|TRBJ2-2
CASRSPASNTGELFF
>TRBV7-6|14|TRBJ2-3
CASSRKIGTDTQYF
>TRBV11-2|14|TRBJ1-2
CASSLGALNYGYTF
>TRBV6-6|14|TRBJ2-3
CASSYFSSTDTQYF
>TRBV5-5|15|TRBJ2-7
CASSRVAGGIYEQYF
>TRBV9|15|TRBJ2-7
CASSVEGRPYHEQYF
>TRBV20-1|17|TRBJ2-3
CSARVKTGRAMTDTQYF
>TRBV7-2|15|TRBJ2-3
CASSRDRGRTDTQYF
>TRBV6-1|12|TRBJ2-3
CASRKGGDTQYF
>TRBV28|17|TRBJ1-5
CASSPWGKGQVSQPQHF
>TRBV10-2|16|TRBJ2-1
CASSSGGTSGNHEQFF
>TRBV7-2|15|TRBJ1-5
CASSLWDSRDQPQHF
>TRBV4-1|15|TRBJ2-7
CASSQVAEATYEQYF
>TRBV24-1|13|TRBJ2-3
CATSDPPEDTQYF
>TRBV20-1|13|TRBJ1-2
CSARDGWQRGYTF
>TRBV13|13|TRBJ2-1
CASSSGQGYNEFF
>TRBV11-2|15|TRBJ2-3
CASSLGRIGVDTQYF
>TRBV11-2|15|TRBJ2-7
CASSPWDRGVYEQYF
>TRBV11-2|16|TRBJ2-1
CASSLRSSGSINEQFF
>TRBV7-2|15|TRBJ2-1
CASSTTGTNYNEQFF
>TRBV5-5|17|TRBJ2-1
CASSLGDRRTFYNEQFF
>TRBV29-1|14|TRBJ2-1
CSVEIRTENNEQFF
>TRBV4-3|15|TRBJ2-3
CASSQGASGFDTQYF
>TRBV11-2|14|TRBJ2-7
CASSLTGGHYEQYF
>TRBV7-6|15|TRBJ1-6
CASSLAGRGGSPLHF
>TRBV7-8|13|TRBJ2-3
CASSLVGRDTQYF
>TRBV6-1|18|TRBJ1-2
CASSPGGGQVNSNYGYTF
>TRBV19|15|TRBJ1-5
CASSIGLGSNQPQHF
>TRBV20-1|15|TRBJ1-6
CSARDLQGHNSPLHF
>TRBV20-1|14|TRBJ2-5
CSAGEGGRIETQYF
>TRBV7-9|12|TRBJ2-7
CASSKDRYEQYF
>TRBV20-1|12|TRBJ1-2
CSASRDTYGYTF
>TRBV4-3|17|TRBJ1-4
CASSQDGQGLSNEKLFF
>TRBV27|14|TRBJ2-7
CASSPGLGNYEQYF
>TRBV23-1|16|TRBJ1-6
CASSQSNLLIIHPSTF
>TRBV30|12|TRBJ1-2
CAWSVGPYGYTF
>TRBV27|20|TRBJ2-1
CASSLSKGSGESGSYNEQFF
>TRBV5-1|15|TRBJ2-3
CASSLEGLVGDTQYF
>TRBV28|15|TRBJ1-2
CASSSRDRANYGYTF
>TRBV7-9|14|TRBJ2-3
CASSLTLVTDTQYF
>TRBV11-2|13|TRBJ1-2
CASRGTASYGYTF
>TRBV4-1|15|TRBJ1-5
CASSHPGGGLQPQHF
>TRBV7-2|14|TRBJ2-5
CASSRGLAEETQYF
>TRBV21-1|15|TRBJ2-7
CASSKTQGISFEQYF
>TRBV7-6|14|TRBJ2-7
CASSRQGNSYEQYF
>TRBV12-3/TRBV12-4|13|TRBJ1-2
CASSPRGIEGYTF